This T cell receptor beta chain was retrieved from a study of blood T cell repertoires in COVID-19. Overall study context: Sources were T cells, B-cell-depleted T cells, or PBMCs; the material itself was cDNA or gDNA.

Those who participated ranged in age from about 18 to 89 years and resided in roughly 26 US areas. Donors were grouped by their self-reported clinical history. Looked up from germline, CDR1 is MGHRA and CDR2 is YSYEKL. This CDR3 is 12 amino acids long. The V and J ends lost 6 bases and 4 bases respectively, with 7 bases between them. In the study's own analysis: Estimates of nucleated cell counts were drawn from the amplification of reference gene primers. Assay used: immunoSEQ multiplex PCR; TCRdb lists only in-frame clones, some missing. Clone size and V and J calls were adopted from that table, with D and trimming inferred from the DNA. The sample consists of roughly 140,000 clones, approximately 90% of them appearing once.

The specimen sequenced was PBMCs or T cells enriched from blood (not recorded which). The chain uses TRBV4-1 and TRBJ1-3; no definite D call. The clonotype originates from a woman in her thirties with acute COVID-19. DNA for the CDR3: TGCGCCAGCAGTCCTAGCGGAAACACCATATATTTT. Its translation: CASSPSGNTIYF.